A single sample gave rise to the 5 T cell receptor beta chains below, sequenced in a study of glioma-infiltrating T cells after dendritic cell vaccination. Assay: immunoSEQ multiplex PCR; the TCRdb copy retains only in-frame clones and omits some. The sample lists approximately 82,000 clones, 70% to 90% occurring once. The input for sequencing was blood, taken before dendritic cell vaccination. The receptors derive from a human donor with glioblastoma.

This clone has just one count. The rearrangement uses TRBV4-1 and TRBJ1-1; D gene unclear. Trimming shortened V by 4 bases and J by 11 bases, and 11 bases separated the two germline ends. This CDR3 contains 11 residues. Per the germline V gene, CDR1 is MGHRA and CDR2 is YSYEKL. CDR3 nucleotide sequence: TGCGCCAGCAGCCTACCCGGGAGGGCTTTCTTT. It codes for CASSLPGRAFF.

The chain links TRBV5-1 to TRBJ2-7; 13 nucleotides agree with TRBD2. CDR3 length equals 15 residues. Looked up from germline, CDR1 is SGHRS and CDR2 is YFSETQ. Unmatched junction bases numbered 5, after V lost 4 bases and J lost 4 bases. The DNA of the CDR3 is TGCGCCAGCAGCCTAGGGACTAGCGGGATATACGAGCAGTACTTC. The encoded protein is CASSLGTSGIYEQYF.

V and J are TRBV13 and TRBJ1-1, with a weak D call TRBD1 (5 bases). V was shortened by 3 bases and J by 6 bases, with 17 bases between the two germline ends. CDR1 is PRHDT and CDR2 is FYEKMQ in the germline V gene (reference sequence). The CDR3 runs to 15 residues. The CDR3 is CASSFGGIGKPEAFF. CDR3 coding DNA: TGTGCCAGCAGCTTTGGGGGGATAGGTAAACCTGAAGCTTTCTTT.

The V call is TRBV7-9, the J call TRBJ2-1; 9 bases map to TRBD2. Germline loops: CDR1 SEHNR, CDR2 FQNEAQ (reference sequence). This CDR3 has 15 residues. The trim removed 2 bases at V and 10 bases at J, leaving 9 bases unmatched. CDR3 DNA: TGTGCCAGCAGCTTATCTAGCGGGGCACTACGGGAGCAGTTCTTC. Protein product: CASSLSSGALREQFF.

This chain connects TRBV6-1 to TRBJ1-4; TRBD1 aligns across 7 bases. This CDR3 has 13 amino acids. CDR1 is MNHNS, CDR2 SASEGT, per germline. J was trimmed by 7 bases and V by 5 bases; bases with no gene match: 4. CDR3 bases: TGTGCCAGCAGTTCACAGGGGAGTGAAAAACTGTTTTTT. As protein: CASSSQGSEKLFF.